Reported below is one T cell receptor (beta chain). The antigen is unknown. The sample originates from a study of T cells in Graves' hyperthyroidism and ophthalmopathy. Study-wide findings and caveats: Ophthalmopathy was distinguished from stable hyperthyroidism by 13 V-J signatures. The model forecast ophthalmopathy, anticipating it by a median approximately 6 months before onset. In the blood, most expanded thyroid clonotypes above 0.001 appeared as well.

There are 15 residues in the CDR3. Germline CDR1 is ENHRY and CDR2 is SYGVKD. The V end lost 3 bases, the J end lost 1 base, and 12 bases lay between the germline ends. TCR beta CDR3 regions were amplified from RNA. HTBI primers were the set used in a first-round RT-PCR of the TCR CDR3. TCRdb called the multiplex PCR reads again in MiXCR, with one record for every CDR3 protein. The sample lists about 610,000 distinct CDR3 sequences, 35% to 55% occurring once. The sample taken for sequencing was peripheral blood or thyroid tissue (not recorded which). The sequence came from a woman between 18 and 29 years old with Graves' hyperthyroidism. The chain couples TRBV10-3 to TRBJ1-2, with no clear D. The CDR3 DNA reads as TGTGCCATCAGTGATGGAACAGCTTTTAACTATGGCTACACCTTC. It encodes CAISDGTAFNYGYTF.